These 3 T cell receptor beta chains share one sample of origin, sequenced in a study of beta chain features in type 1 diabetes. Findings and limits, study-wide: Moderately but significantly shorter TCRB CDR3s were found in Type 1 diabetes patients in all four CD4+ subsets.

Expressed TCRB transcripts were sequenced after all isolated RNA was converted to cDNA. Profiling relied on immunoSEQ multiplex PCR, and the TCRdb table lists in-frame clones only, not all of them. The sample has about 650,000 clones, around 12% seen once; the top ten hold about 0.11%. Their cognate antigens are unknown. Specimen: naive CD4+ T cells from blood. These receptors were collected from a man aged 25 to 40 with type 1 diabetes.

The chain carries TRBV9 and TRBJ2-1; 8 nucleotides match TRBD1. V shed 2 bases and J 5 bases; nucleotides not matched to a gene: 9. The CDR3 contains 16 residues. Germline values: CDR1 SGDLS, CDR2 YYNGEE. This CDR3 reads CASSVQSDRVNNEQFF. CDR3 DNA: TGTGCCAGCAGCGTCCAGTCGGACAGGGTTAACAATGAGCAGTTCTTC.

V usage is TRBV7-2 and J usage is TRBJ2-5; D uncertain. Trimming took off 1 base at V and 7 bases at J, with 13 bases between the two ends. The CDR3 is 14 residues long. CDR1 is SGHTA, CDR2 FQGNSA, per germline. In nucleotides, the CDR3 is TGTGCCAGCAGCTTAGAGCCAGACGTGGGGACCCAGTACTTC. Protein sequence: CASSLEPDVGTQYF. The full variable domain, with the rest looked up from reference TRBV7-2 and TRBJ2-5, is GAGVSQSPSNKVTEKGKDVELRCDPISGHTALYWYRQSLGQGLEFLIYFQGNSAPDKSGLPSDRFSAERTGGSVSTLTIQRTQQEDSAVYLCASSLEPDVGTQYFGPGTRLLVL.

This clone was detected a few times. This chain links TRBV11-3 with TRBJ2-1; the D is unclear. The length of the CDR3 is 12 residues. Deletions cut 8 bases from V and 8 bases from J, with 13 bases between. In germline, CDR1 is SGHNT, CDR2 YENEEA. The CDR3 nucleotides are TGTGCCAGCGGGCCTACCTCCGATGAGCAGTTCTTC. Translated: CASGPTSDEQFF.